This paragraph reports one T cell receptor (beta chain). The sample belongs to a study of blood T cell repertoires in COVID-19. This CDR3 spans 16 amino acids. The ends lost 6 bases at V and 5 bases at J; junction bases unmatched: 8. Germline-derived CDR1 and CDR2 are KGHSH and LQKENI. Clones were read by immunoSEQ multiplex PCR, and TCRdb kept only the in-frame ones, dropping some. The data show about 190,000 clones, 78% seen once. The V call is TRBV18, the J call TRBJ1-4; 11 bases line up with TRBD1. The source of this sequence is a woman of 80 years or more with active or convalescent COVID-19. Sequencing input: peripheral blood. The CDR3 spells CASSQDRGRVNEKLFF. The CDR3, as DNA: TGTGCCAGCTCTCAGGACAGGGGGCGCGTCAATGAAAAACTGTTTTTT.